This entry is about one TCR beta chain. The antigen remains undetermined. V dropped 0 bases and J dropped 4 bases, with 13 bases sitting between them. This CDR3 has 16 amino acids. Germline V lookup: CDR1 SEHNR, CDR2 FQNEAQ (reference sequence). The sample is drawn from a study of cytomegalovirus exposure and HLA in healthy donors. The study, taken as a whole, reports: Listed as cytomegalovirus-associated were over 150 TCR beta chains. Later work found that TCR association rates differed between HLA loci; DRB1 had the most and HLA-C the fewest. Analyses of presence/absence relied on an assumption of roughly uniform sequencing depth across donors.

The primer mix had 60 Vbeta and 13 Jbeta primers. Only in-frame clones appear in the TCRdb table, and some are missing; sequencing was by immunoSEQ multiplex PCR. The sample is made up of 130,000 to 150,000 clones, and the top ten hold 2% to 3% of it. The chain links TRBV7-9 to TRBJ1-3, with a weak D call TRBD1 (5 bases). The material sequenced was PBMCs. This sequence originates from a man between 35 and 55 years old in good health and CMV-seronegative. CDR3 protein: CASSLASVGAGNTIYF. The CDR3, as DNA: TGTGCCAGCAGCTTAGCGTCGGTAGGGGCAGGAAACACCATATATTTT.